This passage covers 3 T cell receptor beta chains from one sample sequenced in a study of identifying expanded T cells in peripheral blood. Repertoires were generated with immunoSEQ multiplex PCR, while TCRdb's copy carries only in-frame clones and drops some. The sample carries tens of thousands of clones, around four fifths recorded once. The sequenced material came from blood. These TCRs come from a person between 18 and 69 years old in good health.

The chain links TRBV28 to TRBJ1-2; a weak D match, TRBD1 (6 bases). Trimming took 6 bases from V and 7 from J, leaving 18 bases between them. CDR1 is MDHEN, CDR2 SYDVKM, per germline. CDR3 length equals 14 residues. CDR3 DNA: TGTGCCAGCAGCCGGAATACAGGGTCAGGTGGCTACACCTTC. Residues: CASSRNTGSGGYTF.

This sequence joins TRBV2 and TRBJ1-5; D remains unclear. This CDR3 has 14 amino acids. CDR1 and CDR2 from the germline V gene are SNHLY and FYNNEI. The V and J ends lost 5 bases and 1 base respectively, with 9 bases between them. The CDR3 reads CASSQGGSNQPQHF. The CDR3 DNA reads as TGTGCCAGCAGTCAAGGCGGGAGCAATCAGCCCCAGCATTTT.

V usage is TRBV29-1 and J usage is TRBJ2-5; D gene unclear. The germline V and J ends were trimmed by 3 bases and 1 base, with 9 bases remaining between them. CDR3 length equals 13 residues. Per germline, CDR1 SQVTM and CDR2 ANQGSEA. The CDR3 loop is CSVDQSGQETQYF. The CDR3 DNA sequence: TGCAGCGTTGATCAGTCCGGCCAAGAGACCCAGTACTTC. The variable domain in full, completed from reference TRBV29-1 and TRBJ2-5, reads SAVISQKPSRDICQRGTSLTIQCQVDSQVTMMFWYRQQPGQSLTLIATANQGSEATYESGFVIDKFPISRPNLTFSTLTVSNMSPEDSSIYLCSVDQSGQETQYFGPGTRLLVL.